This T cell receptor beta chain came from a study of cytomegalovirus exposure and HLA in healthy donors. CDR3 length: 15 residues. Germline V gene lookup returns CDR1 LGHNA and CDR2 YNFKEQ. The PCR was carried out with 60 Vbeta primers and 13 Jbeta primers. Libraries were prepared by immunoSEQ multiplex PCR; TCRdb keeps only in-frame clonotypes and omits some of them. This sample carries 150,000 to 180,000 clones, approximately 79% of them seen once, and the ten largest clones take around 7%. Study-level findings and limits: When a later analysis was performed, an Asian-associated ancestry cluster reportedly had fewer N-insertions than the 666-donor mean. The authors listed 164 TCR beta chains as cytomegalovirus-associated. Exclusion applied to some V segments, including TRBV6-2 and TRBV6-3, as they were indistinguishable.

For this clone: The antigen is not known. Compared with germline, one end of the junction differs, possibly owing to a read error.

The chain has TRBV4-2 and TRBJ2-2, with 9 bases aligning to TRBD2. Sequencing was performed on PBMCs. This TCR was sampled from a woman between 50 and 59 years old in good health and CMV-seropositive. CDR3 in amino acids: CATSRAGGDGGELFF. The CDR3 region has the DNA TGTGCCACCAGCAGGGCGGGGGGGGACGGCGGGGAGCTGTTTTTT.